The rows below give T cell receptor beta chains drawn from one sample of a study of shared clonotypes between healthy human individuals. Data came from immunoSEQ multiplex PCR; TCRdb stores just in-frame clones and leaves some out. This sample carries about 2.4 million clones, approximately 94% of them seen once, and the ten largest clones take 0.36%. Sequences were obtained from naive CD4+ T cells from PBMCs. All receptors derive from a man in his late teens or twenties in good health. Some clones in this sample may be carry-over from other donors' samples. CDR3s include the opening cysteine and the closing phenylalanine or tryptophan. D genes are given only for firm matches. A clone size is listed for some rows: how often the clone was seen (once, few, many), or a class if it is expanded.

d_call	clone_size	v_call	j_call	cdr3_nt	cdr3_aa
TRBD2	.	TRBV6-5	TRBJ2-7	TGTGCCAGCAGTTACTCGAGCCTAGCGGGAAACTACGAGCAGTACTTC	CASSYSSLAGNYEQYF
.	.	TRBV30	TRBJ1-3	TGTGCCTGGAGAGTTCCCCAAAGGGACCCTACCTCCTCTGGAAACACCATATATTTT	CAWRVPQRDPTSSGNTIYF
.	.	TRBV29-1	TRBJ2-2	TGCAGCGTTGTTGTGCTAACGGGCGGGGAGCTGTTTTTT	CSVVVLTGGELFF
TRBD2	.	TRBV7-3	TRBJ2-5	TGTGCCAGCAGCCCCGGGAGGGGCCAAGAGACCCAGTACTTC	CASSPGRGQETQYF
.	.	TRBV19	TRBJ2-3	TGTGCCAGTAGTATAGATAGGGGTACGCAGTATTTT	CASSIDRGTQYF
.	.	TRBV5-1	TRBJ2-6	TGCGCCAGCAGTACCGTCTCTGGGGCCAACGTCCTGACTTTC	CASSTVSGANVLTF
TRBD2	.	TRBV28	TRBJ2-1	TGTGCCAGCAGTCCCGTCGGGACTAGATCCTACAATGAGCAGTTCTTC	CASSPVGTRSYNEQFF
TRBD2	.	TRBV7-7	TRBJ2-7	TGTGCCAGCAGCCCTAGCGGGAGAGGCGAGCAGTACTTC	CASSPSGRGEQYF
TRBD2	.	TRBV28	TRBJ2-5	TGTGCCAGCAGTTTTCCGGGGGCAGCGGGAGTTCGAGAGACCCAGTACTTC	CASSFPGAAGVRETQYF
TRBD1	.	TRBV9	TRBJ2-2	TGTGCCAGCAGCGCATACAGGGGAAGCACCGGGGAGCTGTTTTTT	CASSAYRGSTGELFF
TRBD2	.	TRBV4-1	TRBJ2-3	TGCGCCAGCAGCCAAGAGTCGGCGGGGGGAACGGGTACGCAGTATTTT	CASSQESAGGTGTQYF
TRBD1	.	TRBV4-1	TRBJ1-4	TGCGCCAGCAGCCAAATACAGGGGAGATTAGGTGAAAAACTGTTTTTT	CASSQIQGRLGEKLFF
TRBD1	.	TRBV4-1	TRBJ2-7	TGCGCCAGCAGCCAACCGGGACAGAAGTACGAGCAGTACTTC	CASSQPGQKYEQYF
TRBD2	.	TRBV5-4	TRBJ2-3	TGTGCCAGCAGTCAAGGGACTAGCGGTACACTCGGTACGCAGTATTTT	CASSQGTSGTLGTQYF
.	.	TRBV19	TRBJ1-5	TGTGCCAGTAGCGGTGGGTCATGGTCTAGAGGCAATCAGCCCCAGCATTTT	CASSGGSWSRGNQPQHF
.	.	TRBV11-1	TRBJ1-6	TGTGCCAGCAGCTCTAACAGCAATTCACCCCTCCACTTT	CASSSNSNSPLHF
TRBD2	once	TRBV30	TRBJ2-3	TGTGCCTGGAGTGTGGGGACTAGTCCTAGCACAGATACGCAGTATTTT	CAWSVGTSPSTDTQYF
.	.	TRBV7-9	TRBJ2-7	TGTGCCAGCAGCCAAGACGGGGGTTACTCCTACGAGCAGTACTTC	CASSQDGGYSYEQYF
.	.	TRBV2	TRBJ1-1	TGTGCCAGCATCAAGGACGTGAACACTGAAGCTTTCTTT	CASIKDVNTEAFF
.	.	TRBV27	TRBJ2-3	TGTGCCAGCAGTTTATCACGGGGGGCAAATACGCAGTATTTT	CASSLSRGANTQYF
TRBD1	.	TRBV28	TRBJ2-7	TGTGCCAGCAGTATCAGACAGGGCAGTGGGACCTACGAGCAGTACTTC	CASSIRQGSGTYEQYF
.	.	TRBV7-9	TRBJ1-3	TGTGCCAGCAGACCCAGGGAGGGGTCTGGAAACACCATATATTTT	CASRPREGSGNTIYF
.	few	TRBV18	TRBJ1-1	TGTGCCAGCGGAAACAGGGAGATGAACACTGAAGCTTTCTTT	CASGNREMNTEAFF
TRBD1	.	TRBV2	TRBJ1-2	TGTGCCAGCAGAGACGACAGGGAGAACTATGGCTACACCTTC	CASRDDRENYGYTF
.	.	TRBV10-3	TRBJ2-7	TGTGCCATCAGTGAGTCATCTCGGTACGGGACATTTATCCTCTCCTACGAGCAGTACTTC	CAISESSRYGTFILSYEQYF
TRBD1	.	TRBV7-3	TRBJ2-3	TGTGCCAGCAGCCCAGACAGGGCTCGGACAGATACGCAGTATTTT	CASSPDRARTDTQYF
.	.	TRBV15	TRBJ1-5	TGTGCCACCAGCAGGGGTTTAAACAATCAGCCCCAGCATTTT	CATSRGLNNQPQHF
TRBD1	.	TRBV7-2	TRBJ1-5	TGTGCCAGCAGCTACACAGGGGGCGCCGGGCAGCCCCAGCATTTT	CASSYTGGAGQPQHF
.	.	TRBV28	TRBJ1-1	TGTGCCAGCAGTTTTATTTGGGGAGGAGGGGAGAACACTGAAGCTTTCTTT	CASSFIWGGGENTEAFF
.	.	TRBV27	TRBJ1-5	TGTGCCAGCAGTTCCCAAAAGGGGCCCCAGCATTTT	CASSSQKGPQHF
.	.	TRBV19	TRBJ1-1	TGTGCCAGTAGTGAGGGGCGGGGATTGAACACTGAAGCTTTCTTT	CASSEGRGLNTEAFF
.	.	TRBV10-3	TRBJ2-3	TGTGCCATCAGTGAGTCTTTCACAGATACGCAGTATTTT	CAISESFTDTQYF
.	.	TRBV19	TRBJ2-3	TGTGCCAGTAGGGGCGGTCGTAAAACCGATACGCAGTATTTT	CASRGGRKTDTQYF
.	.	TRBV5-6	TRBJ2-1	TGTGCCAGCAGCTACGACAGGAGTCCCTACAATGAGCAGTTCTTC	CASSYDRSPYNEQFF
.	.	TRBV7-3	TRBJ1-1	TGTGCCAGCAGCGCCACAGGGAGCACTGAAGCTTTCTTT	CASSATGSTEAFF
TRBD1	.	TRBV28	TRBJ1-5	TGTGCCAGCAGCTATCGGGACAGGGGCAATCAGCCCCAGCATTTT	CASSYRDRGNQPQHF
.	.	TRBV5-1	TRBJ2-1	TGCGCCAGCAGCTTGGTTGCGGGATTACGAACCTACAATGAGCAGTTCTTC	CASSLVAGLRTYNEQFF
TRBD1	.	TRBV4-3	TRBJ2-7	TGCGCCAGCAGCCAAGGGGACAGGGACACCCACGAGCAGTACTTC	CASSQGDRDTHEQYF
.	.	TRBV6-5	TRBJ2-1	TGTGCCAGCAGCCGACTGGTAGGAATTGACAATGAGCAGTTCTTC	CASSRLVGIDNEQFF
.	.	TRBV4-2	TRBJ2-3	TGTGCCAGCAGCCAAGCCTCCAGGCGGGGAGGGGGAGATACGCAGTATTTT	CASSQASRRGGGDTQYF
TRBD2	.	TRBV5-4	TRBJ2-2	TGTGCCAGCAGTAGCGGGAGGGCGAACACCGGGGAGCTGTTTTTT	CASSSGRANTGELFF
TRBD2	.	TRBV28	TRBJ2-7	TGTGCCAGCACCCTGTCGGCCGGGGGGGACTACGAGCAGTACTTC	CASTLSAGGDYEQYF
TRBD2	.	TRBV2	TRBJ2-3	TGTGCCAGCAAATCACTAGCGGGACCTACAGATACGCAGTATTTT	CASKSLAGPTDTQYF
.	few	TRBV18	TRBJ1-1	TGTGCCAGCTCACGACAAGGGGATCCTGAAGCTTTCTTT	CASSRQGDPEAFF
.	.	TRBV4-1	TRBJ2-5	TGCGCCAGCAGCGATACGGGTGGGGAGACCCAGTACTTC	CASSDTGGETQYF
TRBD1	.	TRBV5-4	TRBJ1-2	TGTGCCAGCAGCTTGAAGGAACAGGGGGACTATGGCTACACCTTC	CASSLKEQGDYGYTF